This is a list of T cell receptor beta chains from one sample in a study of Ad26.COV2.S vaccination and SARS-CoV-2 variants. The repertoire was sequenced with immunoSEQ multiplex PCR; TCRdb's copy has only in-frame clones and lacks some. The sample consists of around 340,000 clones, 75% to 90% of them appearing once. The sample consisted of peripheral blood, taken in a trial of Ad26.COV2.S vaccine versus placebo. These receptor sequences come from a person between 18 and 65 years old who received the Ad26.COV2.S COVID-19 vaccine or a placebo. CDR3s include the opening cysteine and the closing phenylalanine or tryptophan. The D gene is left open where the match is weak. Clone size appears in some rows only: once, few, many, or a class for an expanded clone.

TRBV19,TRBJ1-2,-,TRBD1,TGTGCCAGTAGGGGGCAGGGGGCGCGTTCAGGAGGCTACACCTTC,CASRGQGARSGGYTF
TRBV2,TRBJ2-7,-,TRBD2,TGTGCCAGCAATTTGGGAGGGGCCTACGAGCAGTACTTC,CASNLGGAYEQYF
TRBV20-1,TRBJ1-6,-,-,TGCAGTGCTAGTGGGGAATCACCCCTCCACTTT,CSASGESPLHF
TRBV5-5,TRBJ1-3,-,TRBD1,TGTGCCAGCAGTACCGGGACAGCAAGCTCTGGAAACACCATATATTTT,CASSTGTASSGNTIYF
TRBV7-3,TRBJ1-5,-,-,TGTGCCAGCAGCTTAAAACCGGGGGATGCCCAGCATTTT,CASSLKPGDAQHF
TRBV19,TRBJ1-5,-,TRBD1,TGTGCCAGTAGTATAGTGCACAGGGGATCCAATCAGCCCCAGCATTTT,CASSIVHRGSNQPQHF
TRBV7-2,TRBJ1-2,once,TRBD1,TGTGCCAGCAGCTTAGGGGATGGACAGGGGATTAACTATGGCTACACCTTC,CASSLGDGQGINYGYTF
TRBV7-2,TRBJ1-3,-,-,TGTGCCAGCAGCCGTCCGGGACGGAGCTCTGGAAACACCATATATTTT,CASSRPGRSSGNTIYF
TRBV14,TRBJ1-1,few,-,TGTGCCAGCAGCCAAGTAGGAGCAGGGGAAACTTTCTTT,CASSQVGAGETFF
TRBV18,TRBJ2-2,-,-,TGTGCCAGCTCACCTGCAACCCCCGCCGGGGAGCTGTTTTTT,CASSPATPAGELFF
TRBV7-9,TRBJ2-1,once,-,TGTGCCAGCAGCCTAGTCCCCCGGGATGAGCAGTTCTTC,CASSLVPRDEQFF
TRBV7-6,TRBJ2-2,-,-,TGTGCCAGCAGGGAGAGACCAGGGAACACCGGGGAGCTGTTTTTT,CASRERPGNTGELFF
TRBV28,TRBJ2-7,-,-,TGTGCCAGCAGTATACAGGGATCCCTCTTGGAGCAGTACTTC,CASSIQGSLLEQYF
TRBV3-1/TRBV3-2,TRBJ1-6,-,-,TGTGCCAGCAGCCAAGTTTCTGACCTCCACTTT,CASSQVSDLHF
TRBV3-1/TRBV3-2,TRBJ2-5,-,TRBD2,TGTGCCAGCAGCCAAGAACCGGGACTAGCGGGCGAGGAGACCCAGTACTTC,CASSQEPGLAGEETQYF
TRBV24-1,TRBJ2-1,-,TRBD2,TGTGCAACCACGACTAGCGGGAGAAATGAGCAGTTCTTC,CATTTSGRNEQFF
TRBV5-6,TRBJ2-3,once,-,TGTGCCAGCAGCTTGAGCGGCATTGGGACAGATACGCAGTATTTT,CASSLSGIGTDTQYF
TRBV5-1,TRBJ1-2,-,-,TGCGCCAGCAGCTTGGCCACTCACAGGGACGACTATGGCTACACCTTC,CASSLATHRDDYGYTF
TRBV13,TRBJ1-6,-,TRBD1,TGTGCCAGCAGCCGGACAGGGAATTCACCCCTCCACTTT,CASSRTGNSPLHF
TRBV7-9,TRBJ1-6,-,TRBD1,TGTGCCAGCAGCCGCGAGGGACAGTTTATTCCGGGGGATTCACCCCTCCACTTT,CASSREGQFIPGDSPLHF
TRBV19,TRBJ2-4,-,-,TGTGCCAGTAGTATCCAGATAGCCAAAAACATTCAGTACTTC,CASSIQIAKNIQYF
TRBV10-3,TRBJ2-7,-,-,TGTGCCATCAGGGCCGGGGGGCCGTTAAACGAGCAGTACTTC,CAIRAGGPLNEQYF
TRBV5-1,TRBJ2-3,-,-,TGCGCCAGCAGGGCCAGCAGCAGCACAGATACGCAGTATTTT,CASRASSSTDTQYF
TRBV2,TRBJ2-3,-,TRBD2,TGTGCCAGCAGTAGCGGGGGCCGTGCAGATACGCAGTATTTT,CASSSGGRADTQYF
TRBV3-1/TRBV3-2,TRBJ1-6,-,-,TGTGCCAGCAGCCTCCCCTCCCGGGACAACAATTCACCCCTCCACTTT,CASSLPSRDNNSPLHF
TRBV4-3,TRBJ2-7,-,TRBD2,TGCGCCAGCAGCCAAACGCCTAGCGGGAGGTACGAGCAGTACTTC,CASSQTPSGRYEQYF
TRBV29-1,TRBJ2-3,-,-,TGCAGCGTTCGGGCAGGGCTCACAGATACGCAGTATTTT,CSVRAGLTDTQYF
TRBV7-2,TRBJ2-5,-,-,TGTGCCAGCAGCTTATATGGGGAGACCCAGTACTTC,CASSLYGETQYF
TRBV19,TRBJ2-3,-,-,TGTGCCAGTAGTTCTCGACAGGCCTGGCGAGATACGCAGTATTTT,CASSSRQAWRDTQYF
TRBV28,TRBJ1-1,-,-,TGTGCCAGTCACCCTTCAGGGACCACTGAAGCTTTCTTT,CASHPSGTTEAFF
TRBV11-2,TRBJ2-3,-,TRBD1,TGTGCCAGCAGCTACCGGGACAGCAGTATCACAGATACGCAGTATTTT,CASSYRDSSITDTQYF
TRBV7-2,TRBJ2-2,-,TRBD1,TGTGCCAGCAATGATCAGGGGGTGGGGGAGCTGTTTTTT,CASNDQGVGELFF
TRBV10-3,TRBJ1-1,-,-,TGTGCCATCAGTGAGCCCCAGGGGGAAGCTTTCTTT,CAISEPQGEAFF
TRBV5-1,TRBJ2-5,-,-,TGCGCCAGCAGGACCGACGGGGAGACCCAGTACTTC,CASRTDGETQYF
TRBV19,TRBJ1-2,-,-,TGTGCCAGTAGTGCCTATACCCTCGGGACGGAGCGTAACGGCTACACCTTC,CASSAYTLGTERNGYTF
TRBV28,TRBJ2-7,-,TRBD1,TGTGCCAGCAGTCCACCGGGACAGGGGGCGTACGAGCAGTACTTC,CASSPPGQGAYEQYF
TRBV4-2,TRBJ1-3,many,TRBD1,TGTGCCAGCAGGGCACGGGACAGGGGAAACACCATATATTTT,CASRARDRGNTIYF
TRBV4-2,TRBJ1-5,once,TRBD1,TGTGCCAGCAGCCAAGATCCCGGGACAGCTCGACATTTT,CASSQDPGTARHF
TRBV30,TRBJ1-1,-,-,TGTGCCTGGAGTTGGGGATATAGAGACACTGAAGCTTTCTTT,CAWSWGYRDTEAFF
TRBV5-1,TRBJ2-1,-,TRBD1,TGCGCCAGCAGCCCCATTGCAAGCGGGGACAGGGCGAATGAGCAGTTCTTC,CASSPIASGDRANEQFF
TRBV5-1,TRBJ2-7,-,TRBD2,TGCGCCAGCAGCCGAATAGCGGGGGGGACCTCCTACGAGCAGTACTTC,CASSRIAGGTSYEQYF
TRBV6-2/TRBV6-3,TRBJ2-7,-,-,TGTGCCAGCAGCCGTTATGAGGGGGGGAAAAGCGAGCAGTACTTC,CASSRYEGGKSEQYF
TRBV19,TRBJ2-5,once,-,TGTGCCAGTAAGGAGGACATCGGATCCCGAGAGACCCAGTACTTC,CASKEDIGSRETQYF
TRBV9,TRBJ2-1,-,TRBD2,TGTGCCAGCAGCGCGGTAGGGACTAGCGGGTATGAGCAGTTCTTC,CASSAVGTSGYEQFF
TRBV5-8,TRBJ2-3,-,TRBD2,TGTGCCAGCAGCTTGGCCCTAGCGGGAGTCTCGGATACGCAGTATTTT,CASSLALAGVSDTQYF
TRBV6-5,TRBJ1-2,once,TRBD1,TGTGCCAGCAGCACCGGGACAGGGTCTGGCTACACCTTC,CASSTGTGSGYTF
TRBV27,TRBJ2-3,-,TRBD2,TGTGCCAGCAGTGGACCGGGACTAGCGGGAGGAGTTCCGCAGTATTTT,CASSGPGLAGGVPQYF
TRBV29-1,TRBJ1-2,-,-,-,CSVGPGTF
TRBV27,TRBJ2-7,-,-,TGTGCCAGCAGGGACAGTGTCCCTGCGAGCTACGAGCAGTACTTC,CASRDSVPASYEQYF
TRBV29-1,TRBJ2-2,-,-,TGCAGCGTACACAGCCTAACCGGGGAGCTGTTTTTT,CSVHSLTGELFF
TRBV28,TRBJ2-7,-,TRBD2,TGTGCCAGCAGTTTAACAGGTAGCGGGGAACACAACGAGCAGTACTTC,CASSLTGSGEHNEQYF
TRBV9,TRBJ1-6,-,-,TGTGCCAGCAGCGTCGGGGGCTCCTATAATTCACCCCTCCACTTT,CASSVGGSYNSPLHF
TRBV27,TRBJ1-6,-,-,TGTGCCAGCAGTTTGAACAGGGATTCTCCCTATAATTCACCCCTCCACTTT,CASSLNRDSPYNSPLHF
TRBV9,TRBJ1-3,-,-,TGTGCCAGCAGCGCAGGGACGCCCGTTGGAAACACCATATATTTT,CASSAGTPVGNTIYF